This T cell receptor (beta chain) was identified in a study of CD8 T cells in ankylosing spondylitis. General study findings and limits: Ankylosing spondylitis blood appeared to be characterized by a TCR beta motif of eight highly homologous variants. Clones linked to disease were reported to show significant enrichment in matched ankylosing spondylitis synovial fluid.

Quantitative barcoded 5'-RACE was used to prepare TCR beta libraries. In TCRdb, the 5' RACE reads were re-called with MiXCR into one record per CDR3 protein. The sample comprises tens of thousands of distinct CDR3 sequences, 2.5% to 3% of which are singletons, and approximately 7.5% rests with the top ten. Trimming at V came to 4 bases and at J to 5 bases, leaving 9 bases not matched to a gene. The germline V gene encodes CDR1 SGDLS and CDR2 YYNGEE. The CDR3 runs to 14 residues. By share, this clonotype counts as medium-sized. Its antigen remains unidentified. Specimen: blood, either unsorted or a sorted T cell fraction (not recorded which). The clonotype originates from a female donor with ankylosing spondylitis or in good health (not recorded which). The chain links TRBV9 to TRBJ2-7, with 7 bases matching TRBD1. The DNA of the CDR3 is TGTGCCAGCAGCACTACGACAGGGTCCCACGAGCAGTACTTC. This translates into CASSTTTGSHEQYF.